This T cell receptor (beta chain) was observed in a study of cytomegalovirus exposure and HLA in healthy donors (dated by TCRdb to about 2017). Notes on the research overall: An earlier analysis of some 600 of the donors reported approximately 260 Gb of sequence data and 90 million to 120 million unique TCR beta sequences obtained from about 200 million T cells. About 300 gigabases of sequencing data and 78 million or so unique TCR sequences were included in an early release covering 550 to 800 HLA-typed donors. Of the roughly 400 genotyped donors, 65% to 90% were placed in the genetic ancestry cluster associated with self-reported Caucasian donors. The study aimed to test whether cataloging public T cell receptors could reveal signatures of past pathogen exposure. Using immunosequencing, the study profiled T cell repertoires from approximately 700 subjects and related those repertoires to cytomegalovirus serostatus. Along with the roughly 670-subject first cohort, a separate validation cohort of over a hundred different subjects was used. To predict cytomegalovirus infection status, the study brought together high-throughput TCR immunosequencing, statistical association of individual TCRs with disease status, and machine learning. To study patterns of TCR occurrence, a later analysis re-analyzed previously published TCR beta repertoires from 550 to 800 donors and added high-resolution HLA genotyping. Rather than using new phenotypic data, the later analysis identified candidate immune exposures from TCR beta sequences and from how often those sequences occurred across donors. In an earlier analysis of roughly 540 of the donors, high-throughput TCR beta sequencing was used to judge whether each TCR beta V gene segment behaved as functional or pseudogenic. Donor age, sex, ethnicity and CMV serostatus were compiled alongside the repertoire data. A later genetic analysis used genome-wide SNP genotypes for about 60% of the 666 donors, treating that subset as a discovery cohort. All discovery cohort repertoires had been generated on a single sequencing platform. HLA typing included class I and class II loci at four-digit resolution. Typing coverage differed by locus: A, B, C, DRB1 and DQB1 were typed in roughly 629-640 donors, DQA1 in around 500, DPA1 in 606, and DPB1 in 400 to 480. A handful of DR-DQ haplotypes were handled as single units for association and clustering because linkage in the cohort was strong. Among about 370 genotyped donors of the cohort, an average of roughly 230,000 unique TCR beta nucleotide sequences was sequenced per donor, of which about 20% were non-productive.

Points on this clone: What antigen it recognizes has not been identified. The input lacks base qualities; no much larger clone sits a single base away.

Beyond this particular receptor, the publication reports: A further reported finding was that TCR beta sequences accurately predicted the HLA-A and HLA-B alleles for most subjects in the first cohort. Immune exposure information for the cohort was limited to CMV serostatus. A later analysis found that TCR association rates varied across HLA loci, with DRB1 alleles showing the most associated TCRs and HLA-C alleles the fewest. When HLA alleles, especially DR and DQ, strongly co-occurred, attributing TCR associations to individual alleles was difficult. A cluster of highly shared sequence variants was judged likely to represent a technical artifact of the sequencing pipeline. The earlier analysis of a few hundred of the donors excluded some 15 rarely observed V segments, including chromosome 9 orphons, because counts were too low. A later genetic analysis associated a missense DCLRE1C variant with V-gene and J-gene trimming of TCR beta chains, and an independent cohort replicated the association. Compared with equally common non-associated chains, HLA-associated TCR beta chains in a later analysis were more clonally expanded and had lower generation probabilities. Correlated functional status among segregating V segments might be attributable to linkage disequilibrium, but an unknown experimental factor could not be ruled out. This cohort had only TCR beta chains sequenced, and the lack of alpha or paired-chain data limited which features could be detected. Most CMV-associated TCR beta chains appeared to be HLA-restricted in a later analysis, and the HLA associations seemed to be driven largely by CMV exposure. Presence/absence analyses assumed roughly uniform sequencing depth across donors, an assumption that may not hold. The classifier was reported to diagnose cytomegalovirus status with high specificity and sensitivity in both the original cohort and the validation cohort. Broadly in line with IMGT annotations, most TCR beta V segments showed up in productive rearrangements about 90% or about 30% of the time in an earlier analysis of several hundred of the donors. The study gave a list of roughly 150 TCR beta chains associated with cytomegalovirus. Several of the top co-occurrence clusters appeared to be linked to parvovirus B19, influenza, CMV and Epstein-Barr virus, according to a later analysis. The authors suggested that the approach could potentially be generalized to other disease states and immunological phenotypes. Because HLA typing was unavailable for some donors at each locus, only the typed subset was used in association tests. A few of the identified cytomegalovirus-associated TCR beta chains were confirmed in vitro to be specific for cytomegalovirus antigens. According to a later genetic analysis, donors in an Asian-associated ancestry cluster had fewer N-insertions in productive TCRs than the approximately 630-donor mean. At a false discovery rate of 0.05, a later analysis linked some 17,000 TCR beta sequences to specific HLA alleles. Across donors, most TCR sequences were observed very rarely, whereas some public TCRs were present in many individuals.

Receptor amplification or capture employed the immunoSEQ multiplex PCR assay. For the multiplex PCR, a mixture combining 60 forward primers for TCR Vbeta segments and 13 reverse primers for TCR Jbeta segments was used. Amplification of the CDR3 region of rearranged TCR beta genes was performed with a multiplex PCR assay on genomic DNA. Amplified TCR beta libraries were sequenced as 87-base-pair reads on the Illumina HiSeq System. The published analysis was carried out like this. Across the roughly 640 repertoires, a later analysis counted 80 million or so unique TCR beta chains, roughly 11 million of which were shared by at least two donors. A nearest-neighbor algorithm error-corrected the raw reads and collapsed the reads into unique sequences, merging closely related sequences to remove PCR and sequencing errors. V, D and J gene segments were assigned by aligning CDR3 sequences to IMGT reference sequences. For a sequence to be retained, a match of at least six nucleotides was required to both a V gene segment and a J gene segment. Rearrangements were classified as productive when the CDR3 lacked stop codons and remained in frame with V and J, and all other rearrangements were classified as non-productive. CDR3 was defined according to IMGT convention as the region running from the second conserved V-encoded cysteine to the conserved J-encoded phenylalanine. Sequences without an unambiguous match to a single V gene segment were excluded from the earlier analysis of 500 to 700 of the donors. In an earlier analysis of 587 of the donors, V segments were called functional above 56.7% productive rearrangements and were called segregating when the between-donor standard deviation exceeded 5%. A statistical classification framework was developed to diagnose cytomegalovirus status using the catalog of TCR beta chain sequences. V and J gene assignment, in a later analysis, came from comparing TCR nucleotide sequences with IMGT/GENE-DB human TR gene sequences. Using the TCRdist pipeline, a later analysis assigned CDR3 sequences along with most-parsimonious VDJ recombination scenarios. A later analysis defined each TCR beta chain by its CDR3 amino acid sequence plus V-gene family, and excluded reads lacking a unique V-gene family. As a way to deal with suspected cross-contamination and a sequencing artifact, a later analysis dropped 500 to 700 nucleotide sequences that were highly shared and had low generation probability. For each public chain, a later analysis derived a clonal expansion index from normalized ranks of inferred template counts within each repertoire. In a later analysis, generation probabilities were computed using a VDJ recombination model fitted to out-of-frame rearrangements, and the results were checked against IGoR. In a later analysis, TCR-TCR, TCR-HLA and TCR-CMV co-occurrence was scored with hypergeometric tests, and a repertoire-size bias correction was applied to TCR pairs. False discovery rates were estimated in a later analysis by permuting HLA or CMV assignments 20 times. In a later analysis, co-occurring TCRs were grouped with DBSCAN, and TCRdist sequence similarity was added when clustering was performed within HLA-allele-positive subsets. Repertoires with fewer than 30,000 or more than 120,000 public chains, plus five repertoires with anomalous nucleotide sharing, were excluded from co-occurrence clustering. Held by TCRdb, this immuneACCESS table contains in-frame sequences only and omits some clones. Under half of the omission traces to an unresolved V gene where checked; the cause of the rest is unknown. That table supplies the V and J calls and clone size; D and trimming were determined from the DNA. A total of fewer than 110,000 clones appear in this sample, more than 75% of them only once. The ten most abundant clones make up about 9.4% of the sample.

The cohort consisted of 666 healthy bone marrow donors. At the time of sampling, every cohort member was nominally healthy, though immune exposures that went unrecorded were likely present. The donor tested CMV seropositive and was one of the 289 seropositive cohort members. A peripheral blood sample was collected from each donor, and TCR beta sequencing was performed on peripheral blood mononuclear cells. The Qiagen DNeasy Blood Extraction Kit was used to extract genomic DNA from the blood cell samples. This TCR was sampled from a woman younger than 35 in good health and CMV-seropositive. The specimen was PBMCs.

The CDR3 region: CASSEWQGMNTEAFF. The base sequence is TGTGCCAGCAGTGAATGGCAGGGAATGAACACTGAAGCTTTCTTT. The rearrangement combines TRBV25-1 with TRBJ1-1; possibly the D gene is TRBD1, per 5 matching bases. Taken from the germline V gene, the CDR1 and CDR2 loops are MGHDK and SYGVNS. Trimming at the junction amounts to 1 base on V and 0 bases on J, and the germline ends lie 9 bases apart. The CDR3 runs 15 residues from the cysteine to the phenylalanine. The CDR3 DNA has 45 bases and is translated from base 1.